One and the same sample provided the 20 T cell receptor beta chains below, sequenced in a study of OX40 agonist ivuxolimab in advanced cancers. Some clones are missing from TCRdb's copy, which holds only in-frame ones; the method was immunoSEQ multiplex PCR. The top ten clones hold 0.55% of a sample with 90,000 to 150,000 clones, approximately 90% of them seen once. This specimen consisted of CD4+ or CD8+ T cells sorted from blood, obtained in a trial of the OX40 agonist ivuxolimab. These TCRs come from an adult with an advanced solid tumor such as melanoma, head and neck, liver or kidney cancer.

The CDR3 bases are TGCGCCAGCAGCCTCCAGGGTGCGAGCAGCGGGGGGGCAGATACGCAGTATTTT. Translating it yields CASSLQGASSGGADTQYF. This rearrangement joins TRBV5-1 to TRBJ2-3, with TRBD2 matching 10 bases. The CDR3 totals 18 residues. J gave up 4 bases and V 4 bases, and 15 bases lay outside the gene matches. CDR1 is SGHRS and CDR2 is YFSETQ in the germline V gene.

The V call is TRBV30, the J call TRBJ1-1, with 8 bases aligning to TRBD1. Germline CDR1 is GTSNPN and CDR2 is SVGIG (reference sequence). The CDR3 consists of 15 residues. CDR3 sequence reads: CAYSTNRGVNTEAFF. CDR3 DNA: TGTGCTTATTCGACTAACAGGGGGGTGAACACTGAAGCTTTCTTT. The whole variable domain, filled in from reference TRBV30 and TRBJ1-1, reads SQTIHQWPATLVQPVGSPLSLECTVEGTSNPNLYWYRQAAGRGLQLLFYSVGIGQISSEVPQNLSASRPQDRQFILSSKKLLLSDSGFYLCAYSTNRGVNTEAFFGQGTRLTVV.

This chain connects TRBV2 to TRBJ1-1; the match to TRBD1 covers 10 bases. V lost 7 bases and J lost 3; bases outside the gene matches: 11. This CDR3 comprises 16 residues. Germline V lookup: CDR1 SNHLY, CDR2 FYNNEI. CDR3 DNA: TGTGCCAGCATCGGACAGGGGGGAGTTGGATACACTGAAGCTTTCTTT. Its translation is CASIGQGGVGYTEAFF.

This clone appeared a few times. The rearrangement joins TRBV6-6 to TRBJ1-6; 10 bases line up with TRBD1. CDR3 length: 14 residues. Germline V gene sequence: CDR1 MNHNY, CDR2 SVGAGI (reference sequence). V gave up 6 bases and J gave up 8 bases; unmatched junction bases: 4. CDR3 loop: CASSRGQGDSPLHF. CDR3 nucleotides: TGTGCCAGCAGCCGAGGACAGGGGGATTCACCCCTCCACTTT.

The chain has TRBV5-4 and TRBJ2-1, with 10 bases fitting TRBD1. Germline CDR1 is SGHNT and CDR2 is YYREEE (reference sequence). Trimming at V came to 4 bases and at J to 8 bases, leaving 12 bases not matched to a gene. The CDR3 is 16 residues long. CDR3 DNA: TGTGCCAGCAGCGACCGGGACAGGGGCAGTGGGTATGAGCAGTTCTTC. Protein sequence: CASSDRDRGSGYEQFF.

The chain has TRBV10-3 and TRBJ2-3; D is uncertain. V was trimmed by 0 bases and J by 4 bases, leaving 5 bases between them. CDR1 is ENHRY, CDR2 SYGVKD, per germline. The CDR3 runs to 13 residues. CDR3 residues: CAISESNSDTQYF. The CDR3 DNA sequence: TGTGCCATCAGTGAGTCGAATTCAGATACGCAGTATTTT.

The V call is TRBV25-1, the J call TRBJ2-7; D gene uncertain. Trimming removed 4 bases from V and 5 bases from J, with 6 bases in between. Per the germline V gene, CDR1 is MGHDK and CDR2 is SYGVNS. The CDR3 totals 11 residues. Here the CDR3 reads CASSVGHEQYF. In DNA form, the CDR3 reads TGTGCCAGCAGTGTGGGCCACGAGCAGTACTTC.

In its sample, this clone was seen a few times. The V call is TRBV4-1, the J call TRBJ1-5, with D hard to call. Between the trimmed V and J ends, which lost 0 bases and 2 bases, there was a span of 11 bases. Germline V gene sequence: CDR1 MGHRA, CDR2 YSYEKL. The CDR3 length is 16 residues. CDR3 in amino acids: CASSQEGSGGNQPQHF. The CDR3, as DNA: TGCGCCAGCAGCCAAGAGGGTTCGGGCGGCAATCAGCCCCAGCATTTT.

The V call is TRBV19, the J call TRBJ2-1, with TRBD1 matching 8 bases. Germline values: CDR1 LNHDA, CDR2 SQIVND (reference sequence). V dropped 6 bases and J dropped 4; count of bases not matched to a gene: 5. CDR3 length: 14 residues. CDR3 residues: CASSSRDRYNEQFF. CDR3 coding DNA: TGTGCCAGTAGCTCCCGGGACAGGTACAATGAGCAGTTCTTC.

The V and J genes are TRBV11-2 and TRBJ2-5; D might be TRBD1 (6 bases). The germline V gene encodes CDR1 SGHAT and CDR2 FQNNGV. This CDR3 is 14 amino acids long. V shed 5 bases and J shed 4 bases, with 14 bases lying between them. The CDR3 here is CASSRQGNRETQYF. CDR3 DNA sequence: TGTGCCAGCAGCCGCCAGGGGAATAGAGAGACCCAGTACTTC.

V usage is TRBV18 and J usage is TRBJ2-4; D remains ambiguous. The CDR3 consists of 11 residues. CDR1 and CDR2 from the germline V gene are KGHSH and LQKENI. V shed 2 bases and J shed 7 bases, with 3 bases lying between them. CDR3 in DNA: TGTGCCAGCTCACCAGGGAACATTCAGTACTTC. Translation gives CASSPGNIQYF.

With regard to this clone: Additional DNA sequences in this sample encode the identical CDR3. The gene calls are TRBV19 and TRBJ2-7; TRBD2 agrees at 10 bases. Germline lookup yields CDR1 LNHDA and CDR2 SQIVND (reference sequence). V lost 11 bases and J lost 2; bases outside the gene matches: 3. CDR3 length: 12 amino acids. CDR3 DNA sequence: TGTGCCTCTAGCGGGGGAGCCTACGAGCAGTACTTC. Protein: CASSGGAYEQYF. The full variable domain, completed using reference TRBV19 and TRBJ2-7, is DGGITQSPKYLFRKEGQNVTLSCEQNLNHDAMYWYRQDPGQGLRLIYYSQIVNDFQKGDIAEGYSVSREKKESFPLTVTSAQKNPTAFYLCASSGGAYEQYFGPGTRLTVT.

The rearrangement uses TRBV5-1 and TRBJ1-4, with TRBD1 matching 8 bases. J lost 5 bases, V lost 4 bases, and 4 bases had no gene match. The CDR3 is 14 amino acids. From germline, CDR1 is SGHRS and CDR2 YFSETQ. The CDR3, as DNA: TGCGCCAGCAGCGAACAGGGGGGGAATGAAAAACTGTTTTTT. Residues: CASSEQGGNEKLFF.

The chain has TRBV7-2 and TRBJ1-4, with TRBD1 as a possible D gene (6 bases). CDR1 SGHTA and CDR2 FQGNSA come from the germline V gene. The V end lost 6 bases, the J end lost 8 bases, and 19 bases lay between the germline ends. The CDR3 extends over 15 amino acids. This chain's CDR3 is CASRPKDRISEKLFF. As DNA, the CDR3 is TGTGCCAGCAGACCCAAAGACAGGATTTCCGAAAAACTGTTTTTT.

The genes are TRBV7-2 and TRBJ2-7; D perhaps matches TRBD1 (5 bases). The CDR3 loop spans 12 amino acids. Germline V gene data show CDR1 as SGHTA and CDR2 as FQGNSA. Between the trimmed V and J ends, which lost 5 bases and 7 bases, there was a span of 12 bases. CDR3 loop: CASSGDRIEQYF. The DNA for the CDR3 is TGTGCCAGCAGCGGCGACAGAATAGAGCAGTACTTC.

V is TRBV19 and J is TRBJ1-2; no firm D call. Germline-derived CDR1 and CDR2 are LNHDA and SQIVND (reference sequence). Trimming took off 5 bases at V and 6 bases at J, with 16 bases between the two ends. There are 14 residues in the CDR3. In DNA, the CDR3 is TGTGCCAGTAGTGTCCTTCGGGGTGTGGATGGCTACACCTTC. Protein: CASSVLRGVDGYTF.

The V and J genes are TRBV28 and TRBJ1-1; 9 bases are shared with TRBD1. V was clipped by 10 bases and J by 1 base; unmatched bases: 4. The CDR3 length is 13 residues. Germline V gene lookup returns CDR1 MDHEN and CDR2 SYDVKM. CDR3 sequence (DNA): TGTGCCACTGTGGGACAGGGGAACACTGAAGCTTTCTTT. As protein: CATVGQGNTEAFF.

In nucleotides, the CDR3 is TGTGCCAGCAGTTGGGACAGCACAGATACGCAGTATTTT. The encoded protein is CASSWDSTDTQYF. The chain carries TRBV6-5 and TRBJ2-3; D is perhaps TRBD1 or TRBD2 (5 bases each). The germline V gene encodes CDR1 MNHEY and CDR2 SVGAGI. The V end was cut by 4 bases, the J end by 0 bases, with 5 bases between. This CDR3 comprises 13 residues.

This chain uses TRBV11-1 with TRBJ2-5; 8 nucleotides align to TRBD2. Germline CDR1 SGHAT, CDR2 FQDESV (reference sequence). The V gene end was trimmed by 3 bases and the J gene end by 2 bases; junction bases not matched to a gene: 8. This CDR3 is 16 amino acids long. Here the CDR3 reads CASSLGSGGLQETQYF. CDR3 bases: TGTGCCAGCAGCTTGGGAAGCGGGGGCCTTCAAGAGACCCAGTACTTC.

This chain links TRBV2 with TRBJ1-1; D is unresolved. There are 16 residues in the CDR3. Germline loops: CDR1 SNHLY, CDR2 FYNNEI. Trimming took 2 bases from V and 1 from J, leaving 14 bases between them. The CDR3 loop reads CASSERHPRTNTEAFF. CDR3 in DNA: TGTGCCAGCAGTGAACGGCACCCCCGCACGAACACTGAAGCTTTCTTT.